These T cell receptor beta chains were read from a single sample in a study of T-cell reconstitution after alpha-beta-depleted transplantation in children. TCRdb called the PCR reads again in MiXCR, with one record for every CDR3 protein. Of approximately 230,000 distinct CDR3 sequences in the sample, around 25% are singletons; the top ten hold roughly 2.5%. Sequencing was performed on PBMCs, taken before TCRalphabeta/CD19-depleted stem cell transplant. The receptors shown here come from a girl under 10 years old with Fanconi anemia, due to receive a stem cell transplant. Both conserved end residues are part of each CDR3. The order of the fields is V gene, D gene, clone size, J gene, CDR3 protein, CDR3 DNA. D genes are given only for firm matches. Rows give clone size only sometimes, using once, few, many, or a class for an expanded clone.

TRBV18,NA,NA,TRBJ2-7,CASSPVGAYEQYF,TGTGCCAGCTCACCAGTAGGGGCCTACGAGCAGTACTTC
TRBV6-5,NA,many,TRBJ2-3,CASSYLGADTQYF,TGTGCCAGCAGTTACTTGGGGGCGGATACGCAGTATTTT
TRBV7-2,NA,NA,TRBJ2-7,CASSLRGQIVTYEQYF,TGTGCCAGCAGCCTTCGCGGACAGATTGTTACCTACGAGCAGTACTTC
TRBV12-3/TRBV12-4,TRBD2,many,TRBJ2-7,CASSHGTSSAYEQYF,TGTGCCAGCAGTCACGGGACTAGCAGTGCCTACGAGCAGTACTTC
TRBV5-1,NA,NA,TRBJ2-5,CASRRQISGQETQYF,TGCGCCAGCAGACGTCAGATCTCGGGGCAAGAGACCCAGTACTTC
TRBV6-5,TRBD2,NA,TRBJ2-1,CASRTLAGLGYEQFF,TGTGCCAGCCGGACCCTAGCGGGACTCGGGTATGAGCAGTTCTTC
TRBV15,NA,many,TRBJ2-7,CATGPGILEQYF,TGTGCCACAGGGCCAGGGATCCTCGAGCAGTACTTC
TRBV6-4,TRBD2,NA,TRBJ2-3,CASKRLAGGPDTQYF,TGTGCCAGCAAAAGACTAGCGGGAGGACCAGATACGCAGTATTTT
TRBV20-1,TRBD1,NA,TRBJ2-7,CSASRTGSYEQYF,TGCAGTGCTAGCCGGACAGGCTCCTACGAGCAGTACTTC
TRBV29-1,NA,NA,TRBJ2-7,CSVADGPLRYEQYF,TGCAGCGTTGCAGACGGTCCTCTGCGCTACGAGCAGTACTTC
TRBV19,TRBD2,many,TRBJ2-3,CASSIAGGSTDTQYF,TGTGCCAGTAGTATCGCGGGGGGGAGCACAGATACGCAGTATTTT
TRBV18,NA,NA,TRBJ2-7,CASSPGALGEQYF,TGTGCCAGCTCACCAGGGGCGCTGGGGGAGCAGTACTTC
TRBV29-1,NA,many,TRBJ1-2,CSAGRGVEGYTF,TGCAGCGCCGGGCGGGGAGTGGAAGGCTACACCTTC
TRBV7-6,NA,few,TRBJ2-3,CASSLYPGHHPTDTQYF,TGTGCCAGCAGCTTGTACCCGGGACACCACCCGACAGATACGCAGTATTTT
TRBV6-4,TRBD1,NA,TRBJ2-1,CASSYSTGGSGLNEQFF,TGTGCCAGCAGTTATTCCACAGGGGGCTCGGGCTTGAATGAGCAGTTCTTC
TRBV28,NA,NA,TRBJ2-2,CASSLPGAAGELFF,TGTGCCAGCAGTTTACCGGGGGCGGCCGGGGAGCTGTTTTTT
TRBV12-3/TRBV12-4,NA,few,TRBJ2-1,CASSLADLYNEQFF,TGTGCCAGCAGTTTAGCAGATCTCTACAATGAGCAGTTCTTC
TRBV12-3/TRBV12-4,NA,many,TRBJ2-2,CASRKGAGELFF,TGTGCCAGCAGAAAAGGGGCCGGGGAGCTGTTTTTT
TRBV12-5,TRBD1,many,TRBJ2-7,CASGRTGFYEQYF,TGTGCTAGTGGCCGGACAGGTTTCTACGAGCAGTACTTC
TRBV6-2/TRBV6-3,TRBD1,few,TRBJ2-7,CASSFDRGQGSYEQYF,TGTGCCAGCAGTTTCGACAGGGGGCAAGGTTCCTACGAGCAGTACTTC
TRBV20-1,NA,many,TRBJ1-2,CSASNPGNYGYTF,TGCAGTGCCTCAAATCCAGGCAACTATGGCTACACCTTC
TRBV12-3/TRBV12-4,TRBD2,many,TRBJ2-1,CASSYGLVVEQFF,TGTGCCAGCAGTTATGGACTAGTTGTTGAGCAGTTCTTC
TRBV29-1,NA,few,TRBJ2-3,CSVETARGTDTQYF,TGCAGCGTTGAAACGGCCCGGGGCACAGATACGCAGTATTTT
TRBV18,NA,NA,TRBJ1-1,CASSTLPVSENTEAFF,TGTGCCAGCTCAACCCTCCCGGTTTCGGAAAACACTGAAGCTTTCTTT
TRBV28,NA,NA,TRBJ1-5,CASSMRNQPQHF,TGTGCCAGCAGTATGCGCAATCAGCCCCAGCATTTT
TRBV12-3/TRBV12-4,NA,many,TRBJ2-7,CASTDSSYEQYF,TGTGCCAGCACCGACAGCTCCTACGAGCAGTACTTC
TRBV6-6,NA,many,TRBJ2-1,CASSPIGLFKLDQSSYNEQFF,TGTGCCAGCAGTCCCATCGGCCTTTTCAAACTCGACCAAAGCTCCTACAATGAGCAGTTCTTC
TRBV12-3/TRBV12-4,NA,many,TRBJ2-1,CASSSSTHNEQFF,NA
TRBV2,TRBD1,few,TRBJ2-7,CASKHGQAYEQYF,TGTGCCAGCAAACATGGACAGGCCTACGAGCAGTACTTC